Listed below are T cell receptor beta chains from one sample, sequenced in a study of identical twins. TCRdb recomputed calls from the 5' RACE reads with MiXCR, one row per CDR3 protein. The data hold 200,000 to 300,000 distinct CDR3 sequences, with 10% observed a single time. Source material: memory T cells sorted from blood. The source of these receptors is a man between 45 and 60 years old in good health. Both conserved end residues are part of each CDR3. The order of the fields is V gene, J gene, D gene, clone size, CDR3 protein, CDR3 DNA. The D gene is left open where the match is weak. Where a row states a size, it is once, few, many or the class of an expanded clone; other rows omit it.

v_gene: TRBV6-5
j_gene: TRBJ2-3
d_gene: TRBD1
abundance: many
CDR3aa: CASSSTGTGTDTQYF
CDR3nt: TGTGCCAGCAGTTCAACCGGGACAGGCACAGATACGCAGTATTTT

v_gene: TRBV11-2
j_gene: TRBJ1-6
d_gene: -
abundance: few
CDR3aa: CASSSINSPLHF
CDR3nt: TGTGCCAGCAGCTCAATAAATTCACCCCTCCACTTT

v_gene: TRBV27
j_gene: TRBJ2-4
d_gene: -
abundance: many
CDR3aa: CASSGNYLVAKNIQYF
CDR3nt: TGTGCCAGCAGTGGGAACTATCTAGTAGCCAAAAACATTCAGTACTTC

v_gene: TRBV11-2
j_gene: TRBJ2-7
d_gene: -
abundance: few
CDR3aa: CASSLKWDPSIYEQYF
CDR3nt: TGTGCCAGCAGCTTAAAGTGGGACCCCTCAATTTACGAGCAGTACTTC

v_gene: TRBV6-1
j_gene: TRBJ2-7
d_gene: -
abundance: many
CDR3aa: CASSPSPSLSYEQYF
CDR3nt: TGTGCCAGCAGCCCTTCTCCCAGTCTCTCCTACGAGCAGTACTTC

v_gene: TRBV5-1
j_gene: TRBJ2-7
d_gene: -
abundance: many
CDR3aa: CASSLVYGYEQYF
CDR3nt: TGCGCCAGCAGCTTGGTATATGGATACGAGCAGTACTTC

v_gene: TRBV9
j_gene: TRBJ2-1
d_gene: TRBD2
abundance: -
CDR3aa: CASSVATGQRLAGSDEQFF
CDR3nt: TGTGCCAGCAGCGTAGCTACCGGGCAGAGACTAGCGGGATCGGATGAGCAGTTCTTC

v_gene: TRBV4-3
j_gene: TRBJ2-7
d_gene: TRBD2
abundance: once
CDR3aa: CASSQDVAGGISYEQYF
CDR3nt: TGCGCCAGCAGCCAAGATGTAGCGGGAGGGATCTCCTACGAGCAGTACTTC

v_gene: TRBV5-1
j_gene: TRBJ1-2
d_gene: -
abundance: -
CDR3aa: CASSLAAGDYGYTF
CDR3nt: TGCGCCAGCAGCTTGGCAGCAGGGGACTATGGCTACACCTTC

v_gene: TRBV11-2
j_gene: TRBJ2-5
d_gene: TRBD1
abundance: many
CDR3aa: CASSLRQGGWGETQYF
CDR3nt: TGTGCCAGCAGCTTAAGACAGGGGGGTTGGGGGGAGACCCAGTACTTC

v_gene: TRBV7-2
j_gene: TRBJ2-7
d_gene: -
abundance: many
CDR3aa: CASSLGEAGQTYF
CDR3nt: TGTGCCAGCAGCTTAGGAGAGGCGGGACAGACTTACTTC

v_gene: TRBV28
j_gene: TRBJ1-4
d_gene: -
abundance: -
CDR3aa: CASREMRGKLFF
CDR3nt: TGTGCCAGCAGGGAGATGAGAGGAAAACTGTTTTTT

v_gene: TRBV5-1
j_gene: TRBJ1-3
d_gene: -
abundance: many
CDR3aa: CASSLSQSGNTIYF
CDR3nt: TGCGCCAGCAGCTTGTCCCAGTCTGGAAACACCATATATTTT

v_gene: TRBV14
j_gene: TRBJ1-5
d_gene: TRBD1
abundance: few
CDR3aa: CASSQKLRDRDGIGNQPQHF
CDR3nt: TGTGCCAGCAGCCAAAAACTTAGGGACAGGGATGGAATTGGCAATCAGCCCCAGCATTTT

v_gene: TRBV12-3/TRBV12-4
j_gene: TRBJ1-1
d_gene: -
abundance: -
CDR3aa: CASTLLGNTEAFF
CDR3nt: TGTGCCAGCACCCTATTGGGGAACACTGAAGCTTTCTTT

v_gene: TRBV6-2/TRBV6-3
j_gene: TRBJ2-4
d_gene: -
abundance: few
CDR3aa: CASSSRVTKNIQYF
CDR3nt: TGTGCCAGCAGTTCTCGGGTAACCAAAAACATTCAGTACTTC

v_gene: TRBV12-3/TRBV12-4
j_gene: TRBJ2-2
d_gene: -
abundance: many
CDR3aa: CASSLVFIFTRDANTGELFF
CDR3nt: TGTGCCAGCAGTTTAGTATTCATCTTTACCCGGGACGCGAACACCGGGGAGCTGTTTTTT

v_gene: TRBV20-1
j_gene: TRBJ2-1
d_gene: TRBD2
abundance: many
CDR3aa: CSARDGGLAGNEQFF
CDR3nt: TGCAGTGCTAGAGATGGAGGACTAGCGGGCAATGAGCAGTTCTTC

v_gene: TRBV7-9
j_gene: TRBJ1-4
d_gene: -
abundance: many
CDR3aa: CASSRSRGALREEKLFF
CDR3nt: TGTGCCAGCAGCCGGAGCAGGGGTGCTTTGAGGGAGGAAAAACTGTTTTTT

v_gene: TRBV5-1
j_gene: TRBJ2-2
d_gene: TRBD1
abundance: many
CDR3aa: CASSLAGGSTGELFF
CDR3nt: TGCGCCAGCAGCTTGGCAGGGGGCAGCACCGGGGAGCTGTTTTTT

v_gene: TRBV7-6
j_gene: TRBJ2-7
d_gene: TRBD1
abundance: once
CDR3aa: CASAGDREGEQYF
CDR3nt: TGTGCCAGCGCTGGGGACAGGGAGGGCGAGCAGTACTTC

v_gene: TRBV5-1
j_gene: TRBJ2-7
d_gene: -
abundance: -
CDR3aa: CASSLVQSYEQYF
CDR3nt: TGCGCCAGCAGCTTGGTACAGTCCTACGAGCAGTACTTC

v_gene: TRBV12-3/TRBV12-4
j_gene: TRBJ2-1
d_gene: -
abundance: many
CDR3aa: CATRASDNEQFF
CDR3nt: TGTGCCACCAGGGCCAGCGACAATGAGCAGTTCTTC